This T cell receptor beta chain was recorded in a study of T cell changes during pregnancy in multiple sclerosis. CDR1 and CDR2 from the germline V gene are MDHEN and SYDVKM. The CDR3 totals 15 residues. V dropped 6 bases and J dropped 5 bases, with 17 bases sitting between them. Using immunoSEQ multiplex PCR, the repertoire was profiled, and TCRdb retains in-frame clones only, with some absent. Of 25,000 to 30,000 clones in the sample, about 89% were seen once. V is TRBV28 and J is TRBJ2-1, with TRBD2 as a possible D gene (5 bases). Sequenced material: CD8+ T cells from peripheral blood mononuclear cells, taken in the second trimester of pregnancy. This TCR derives from a female donor with multiple sclerosis, enrolled in a pregnancy study. The DNA for the CDR3 is TGTGCCAGCAGCGAGCGGACCCAACGGGACAATGAGCAGTTCTTC. This codes for CASSERTQRDNEQFF. The variable domain in full, completed from reference TRBV28 and TRBJ2-1, reads DVKVTQSSRYLVKRTGEKVFLECVQDMDHENMFWYRQDPGLGLRLIYFSYDVKMKEKGDIPEGYSVSREKKERFSLILESASTNQTSMYLCASSERTQRDNEQFFGPGTRLTVL.